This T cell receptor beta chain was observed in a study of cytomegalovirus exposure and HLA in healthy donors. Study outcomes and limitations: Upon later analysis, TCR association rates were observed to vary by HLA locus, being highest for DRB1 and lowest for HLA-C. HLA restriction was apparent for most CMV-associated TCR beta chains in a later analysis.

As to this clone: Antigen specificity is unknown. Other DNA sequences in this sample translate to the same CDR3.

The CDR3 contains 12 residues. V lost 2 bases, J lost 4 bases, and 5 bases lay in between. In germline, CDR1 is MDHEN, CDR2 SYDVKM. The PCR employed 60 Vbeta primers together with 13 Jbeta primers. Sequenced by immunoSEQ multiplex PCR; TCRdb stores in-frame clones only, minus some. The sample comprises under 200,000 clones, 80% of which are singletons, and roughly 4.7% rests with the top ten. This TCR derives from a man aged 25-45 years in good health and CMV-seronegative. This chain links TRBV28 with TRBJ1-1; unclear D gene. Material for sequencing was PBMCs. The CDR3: CASSLPGTEAFF. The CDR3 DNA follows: TGTGCCAGCAGTTTACCGGGCACTGAAGCTTTCTTT. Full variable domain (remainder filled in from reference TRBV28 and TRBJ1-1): DVKVTQSSRYLVKRTGEKVFLECVQDMDHENMFWYRQDPGLGLRLIYFSYDVKMKEKGDIPEGYSVSREKKERFSLILESASTNQTSMYLCASSLPGTEAFFGQGTRLTVV.